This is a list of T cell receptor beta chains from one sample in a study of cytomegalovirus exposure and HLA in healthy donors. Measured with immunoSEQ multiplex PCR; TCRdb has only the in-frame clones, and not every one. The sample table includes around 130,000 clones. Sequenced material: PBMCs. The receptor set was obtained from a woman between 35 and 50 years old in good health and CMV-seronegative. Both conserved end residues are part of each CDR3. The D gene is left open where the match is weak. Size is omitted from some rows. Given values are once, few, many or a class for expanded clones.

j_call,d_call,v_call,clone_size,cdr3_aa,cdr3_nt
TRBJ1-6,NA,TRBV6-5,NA,CASSRKQGSNSPLHF,TGTGCCAGCAGCCGGAAACAGGGAAGTAATTCACCCCTCCACTTT
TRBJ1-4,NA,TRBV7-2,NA,CASSLAGQRNEKLFF,TGTGCCAGCAGCTTAGCGGGGCAGAGAAATGAAAAACTGTTTTTT
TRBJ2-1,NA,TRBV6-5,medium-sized,CASSYSISRINEQFF,TGTGCCAGCAGTTACTCGATTAGCCGGATCAATGAGCAGTTCTTC
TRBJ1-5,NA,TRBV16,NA,CASSLPPGTRGSNQPQHF,TGTGCCAGCAGCCTTCCCCCCGGGACAAGGGGTAGCAATCAGCCCCAGCATTTT
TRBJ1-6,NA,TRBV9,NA,CASSVEGGVASPLHF,TGTGCCAGCAGCGTAGAAGGGGGGGTGGCTTCACCCCTCCACTTT
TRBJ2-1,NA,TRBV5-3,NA,CARSLAKQQGGYNEQFF,TGTGCCAGAAGCTTGGCCAAGCAACAGGGAGGGTACAATGAGCAGTTCTTC
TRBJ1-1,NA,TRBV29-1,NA,CSGGQTDTEAFF,TGCAGCGGTGGACAGACGGACACTGAAGCTTTCTTT
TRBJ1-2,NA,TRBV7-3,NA,CASSPVPGIGNYGYTF,TGTGCCAGCAGCCCAGTCCCGGGGATTGGTAACTATGGCTACACCTTC
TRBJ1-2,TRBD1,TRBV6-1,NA,CATVIPTGSYGYTF,TGTGCCACCGTTATACCGACAGGGTCCTATGGCTACACCTTC
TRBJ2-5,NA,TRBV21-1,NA,CASIPWTAQETQYF,TGTGCCAGTATCCCCTGGACAGCGCAAGAGACCCAGTACTTC
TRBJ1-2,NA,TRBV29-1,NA,CSVDQGHGYTF,TGCAGCGTCGATCAGGGCCATGGCTACACCTTC
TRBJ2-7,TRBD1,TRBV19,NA,CASSIGFQMGTGRNEQYF,TGTGCCAGTAGTATCGGGTTCCAGATGGGGACAGGCAGGAACGAGCAGTACTTC